This TCR beta chain appears in the sequencing data of a study of spatial heterogeneity in lung cancer. Described time point: sample taken at primary tumor resection. TCRdb reprocessed the 5' RACE reads with MiXCR, giving one entry per CDR3 protein. The sample contains around 24,000 distinct CDR3 sequences, 7% of which appear only once. V shed 0 bases and J 0 bases; nucleotides not matched to a gene: 2. The CDR3 contains 16 residues. CDR1 and CDR2 (germline): SGHDN, FVKESK. By its share, this clonotype is medium-sized. The sequencing used PBMCs, collected at surgery. The chain is built from TRBV14 and TRBJ2-1, with TRBD1 identical over 7 bases. The TCR was taken from a male donor with early-stage non-small cell lung cancer. In DNA form, the CDR3 reads TGTGCCAGCAGCCAAGAAAGGGACAGCTCCTACAATGAGCAGTTCTTC. It translates to CASSQERDSSYNEQFF.